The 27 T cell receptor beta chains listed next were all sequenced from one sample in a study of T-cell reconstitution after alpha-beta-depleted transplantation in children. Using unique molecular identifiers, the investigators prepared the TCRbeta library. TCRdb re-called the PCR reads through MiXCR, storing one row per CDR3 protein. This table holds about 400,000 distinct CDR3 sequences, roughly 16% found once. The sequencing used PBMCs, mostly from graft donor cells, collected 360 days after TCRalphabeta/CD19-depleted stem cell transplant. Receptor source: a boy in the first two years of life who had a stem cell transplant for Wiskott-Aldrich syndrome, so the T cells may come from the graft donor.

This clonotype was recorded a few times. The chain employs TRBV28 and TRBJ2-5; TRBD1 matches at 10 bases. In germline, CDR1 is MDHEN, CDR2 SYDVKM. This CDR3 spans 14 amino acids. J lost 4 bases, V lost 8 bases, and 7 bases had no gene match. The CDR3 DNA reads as TGTGCCAGCCGTTCAGGACAGGGGGGAGAGACCCAGTACTTC. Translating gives CASRSGQGGETQYF.

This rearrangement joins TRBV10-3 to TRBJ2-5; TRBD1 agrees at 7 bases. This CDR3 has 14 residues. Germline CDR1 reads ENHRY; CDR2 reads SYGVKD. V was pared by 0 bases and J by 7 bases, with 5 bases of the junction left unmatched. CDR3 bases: TGTGCCATCAGTGAGTCGAGGACAGGAGGGACCCAGTACTTC. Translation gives CAISESRTGGTQYF.

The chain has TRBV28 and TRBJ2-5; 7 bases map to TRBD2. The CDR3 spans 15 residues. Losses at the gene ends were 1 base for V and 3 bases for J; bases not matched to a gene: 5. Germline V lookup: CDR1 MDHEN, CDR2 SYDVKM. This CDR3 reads CASSLFGLGEETQYF. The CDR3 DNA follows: TGTGCCAGCAGTTTATTCGGACTAGGAGAAGAGACCCAGTACTTC. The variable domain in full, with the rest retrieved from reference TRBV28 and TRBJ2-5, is DVKVTQSSRYLVKRTGEKVFLECVQDMDHENMFWYRQDPGLGLRLIYFSYDVKMKEKGDIPEGYSVSREKKERFSLILESASTNQTSMYLCASSLFGLGEETQYFGPGTRLLVL.

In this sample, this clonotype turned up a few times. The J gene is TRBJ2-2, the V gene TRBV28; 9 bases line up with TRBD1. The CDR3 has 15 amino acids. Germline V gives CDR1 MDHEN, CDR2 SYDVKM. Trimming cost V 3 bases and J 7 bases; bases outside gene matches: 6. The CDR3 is CASSLSGQGDGELFF. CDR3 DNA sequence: TGTGCCAGCAGTTTGTCGGGACAGGGCGACGGGGAGCTGTTTTTT.

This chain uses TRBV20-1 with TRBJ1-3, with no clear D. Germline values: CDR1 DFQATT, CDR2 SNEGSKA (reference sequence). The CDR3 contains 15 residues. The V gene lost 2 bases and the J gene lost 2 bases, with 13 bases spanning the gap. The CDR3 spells CSARFAAAAGNTIYF. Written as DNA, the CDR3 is TGCAGTGCTAGATTTGCGGCGGCAGCTGGAAACACCATATATTTT.

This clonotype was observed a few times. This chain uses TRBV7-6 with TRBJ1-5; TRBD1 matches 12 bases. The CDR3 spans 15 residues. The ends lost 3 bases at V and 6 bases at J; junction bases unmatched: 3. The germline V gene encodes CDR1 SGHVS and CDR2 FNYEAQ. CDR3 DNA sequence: TGTGCCAGCAGCTTGGGACAGGGGGCGGGTCAGCCCCAGCATTTT. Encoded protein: CASSLGQGAGQPQHF.

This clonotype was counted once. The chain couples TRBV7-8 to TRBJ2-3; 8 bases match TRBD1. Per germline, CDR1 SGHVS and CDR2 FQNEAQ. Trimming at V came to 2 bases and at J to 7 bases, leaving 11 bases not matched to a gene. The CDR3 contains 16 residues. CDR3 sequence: CASSLPGRQGANTQYF. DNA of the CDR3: TGTGCCAGCAGCTTACCGGGGCGTCAGGGGGCGAATACGCAGTATTTT.

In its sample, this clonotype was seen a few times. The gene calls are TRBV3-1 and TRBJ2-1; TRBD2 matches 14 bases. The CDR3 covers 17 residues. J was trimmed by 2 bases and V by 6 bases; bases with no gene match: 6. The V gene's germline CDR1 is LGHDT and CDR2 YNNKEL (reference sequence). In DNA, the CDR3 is TGTGCCAGCAGTCGACTAGCGGGAGGGTCAACCTACAATGAGCAGTTCTTC. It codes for CASSRLAGGSTYNEQFF.

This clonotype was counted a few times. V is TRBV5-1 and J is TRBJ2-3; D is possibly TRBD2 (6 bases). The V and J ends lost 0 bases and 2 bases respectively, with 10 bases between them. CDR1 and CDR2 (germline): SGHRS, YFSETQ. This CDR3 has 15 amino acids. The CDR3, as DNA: TGCGCCAGCAGCTTGGGACGGGGGTACACAGATACGCAGTATTTT. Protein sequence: CASSLGRGYTDTQYF.

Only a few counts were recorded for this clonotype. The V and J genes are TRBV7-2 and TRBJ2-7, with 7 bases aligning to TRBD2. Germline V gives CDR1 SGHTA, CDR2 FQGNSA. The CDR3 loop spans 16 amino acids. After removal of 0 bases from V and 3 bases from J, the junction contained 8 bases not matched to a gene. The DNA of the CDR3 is TGTGCCAGCAGCTTAGCGGGGGGGGGAGACCGCTACGAGCAGTACTTC. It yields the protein CASSLAGGGDRYEQYF. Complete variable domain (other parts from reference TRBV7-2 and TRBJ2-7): GAGVSQSPSNKVTEKGKDVELRCDPISGHTALYWYRQSLGQGLEFLIYFQGNSAPDKSGLPSDRFSAERTGGSVSTLTIQRTQQEDSAVYLCASSLAGGGDRYEQYFGPGTRLTVT.

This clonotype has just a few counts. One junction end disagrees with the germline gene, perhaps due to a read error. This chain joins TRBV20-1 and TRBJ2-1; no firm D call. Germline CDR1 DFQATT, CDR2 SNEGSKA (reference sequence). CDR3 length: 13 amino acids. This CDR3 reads CSASLSSYNEQLF. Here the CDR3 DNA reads TGCAGTGCTAGTCTTAGCTCCTACAATGAGCAGCTCTTC.

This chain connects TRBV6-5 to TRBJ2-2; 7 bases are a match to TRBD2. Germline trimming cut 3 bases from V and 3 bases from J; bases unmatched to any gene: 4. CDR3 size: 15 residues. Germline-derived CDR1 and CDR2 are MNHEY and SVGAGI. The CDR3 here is CASSYRGRDTGELFF. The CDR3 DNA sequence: TGTGCCAGCAGTTATAGAGGGAGGGACACCGGGGAGCTGTTTTTT.

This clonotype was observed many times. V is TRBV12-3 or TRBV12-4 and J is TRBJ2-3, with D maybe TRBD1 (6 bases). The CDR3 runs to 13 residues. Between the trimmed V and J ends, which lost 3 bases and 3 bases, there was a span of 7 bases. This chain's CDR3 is CASSLGATDTQYF. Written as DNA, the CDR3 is TGTGCCAGCAGTTTGGGGGCGACAGATACGCAGTATTTT.

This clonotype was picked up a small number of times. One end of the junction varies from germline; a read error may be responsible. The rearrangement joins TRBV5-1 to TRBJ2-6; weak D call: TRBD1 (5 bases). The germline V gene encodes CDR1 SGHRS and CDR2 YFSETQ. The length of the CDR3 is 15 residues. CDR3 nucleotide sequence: TGTGCCAGCAGCTCGCAGGGCTCTGGGGCCAACGTCCTGACTTTC. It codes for CASSSQGSGANVLTF.

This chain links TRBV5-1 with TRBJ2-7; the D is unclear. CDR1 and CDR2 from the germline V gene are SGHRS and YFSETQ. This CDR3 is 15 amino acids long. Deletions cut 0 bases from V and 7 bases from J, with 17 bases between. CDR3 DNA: TGCGCCAGCAGCTTGGATCCTTCCCCCTCCTGGGAGCAGTACTTC. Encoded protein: CASSLDPSPSWEQYF.

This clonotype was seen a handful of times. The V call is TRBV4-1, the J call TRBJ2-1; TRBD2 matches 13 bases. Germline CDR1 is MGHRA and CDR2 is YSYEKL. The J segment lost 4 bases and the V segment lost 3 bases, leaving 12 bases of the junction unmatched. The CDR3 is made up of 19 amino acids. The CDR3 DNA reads TGCGCCAGCAGCCATGGGGCTCGACTAGCGGGGGGCCTTTACAATGAGCAGTTCTTC. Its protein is CASSHGARLAGGLYNEQFF.

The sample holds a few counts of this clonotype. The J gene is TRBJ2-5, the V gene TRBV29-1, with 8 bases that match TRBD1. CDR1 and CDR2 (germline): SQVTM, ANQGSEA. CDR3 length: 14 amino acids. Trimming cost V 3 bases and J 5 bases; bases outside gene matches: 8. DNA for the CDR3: TGCAGCGTTGAGGAACCGACAGGGGAGGAGACCCAGTACTTC. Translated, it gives CSVEEPTGEETQYF.

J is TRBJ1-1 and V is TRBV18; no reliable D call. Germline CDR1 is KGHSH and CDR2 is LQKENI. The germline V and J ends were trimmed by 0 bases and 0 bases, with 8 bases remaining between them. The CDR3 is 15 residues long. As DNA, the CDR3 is TGTGCCAGCTCACCACCGGGAGAGCTGAACACTGAAGCTTTCTTT. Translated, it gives CASSPPGELNTEAFF.

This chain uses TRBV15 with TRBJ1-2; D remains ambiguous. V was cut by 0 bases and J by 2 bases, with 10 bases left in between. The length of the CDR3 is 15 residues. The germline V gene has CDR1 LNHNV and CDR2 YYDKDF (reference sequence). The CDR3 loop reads CATSRDNVNNYGYTF. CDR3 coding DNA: TGTGCCACCAGCAGAGATAACGTCAACAACTATGGCTACACCTTC.

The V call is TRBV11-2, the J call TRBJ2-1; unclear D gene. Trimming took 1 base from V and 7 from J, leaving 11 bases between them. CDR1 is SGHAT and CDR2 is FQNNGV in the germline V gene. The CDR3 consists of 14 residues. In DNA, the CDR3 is TGTGCCAGCAGCTTAGCACCGATGAGGAATGAGCAGTTCTTC. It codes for CASSLAPMRNEQFF.

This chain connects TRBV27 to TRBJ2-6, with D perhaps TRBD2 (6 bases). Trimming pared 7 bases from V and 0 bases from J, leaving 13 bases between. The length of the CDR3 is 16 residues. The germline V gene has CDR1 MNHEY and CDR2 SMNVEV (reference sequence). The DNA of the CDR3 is TGTGCCAGCACCAAAGGAGGGATCTCTGGGGCCAACGTCCTGACTTTC. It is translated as CASTKGGISGANVLTF.

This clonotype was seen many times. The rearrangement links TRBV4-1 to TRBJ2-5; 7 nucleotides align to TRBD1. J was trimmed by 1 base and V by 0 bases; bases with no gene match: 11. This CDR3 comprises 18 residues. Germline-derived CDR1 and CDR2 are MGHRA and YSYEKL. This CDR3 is CASSQEGIKRDSQETQYF. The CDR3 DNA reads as TGCGCCAGCAGCCAAGAGGGAATAAAACGGGACAGCCAAGAGACCCAGTACTTC.

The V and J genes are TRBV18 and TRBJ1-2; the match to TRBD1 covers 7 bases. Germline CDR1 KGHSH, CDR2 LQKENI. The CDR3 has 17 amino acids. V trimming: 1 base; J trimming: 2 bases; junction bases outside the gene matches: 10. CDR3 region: CASSPLATGEYNYGYTF. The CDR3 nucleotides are TGTGCCAGCTCACCACTAGCTACAGGGGAATACAACTATGGCTACACCTTC.

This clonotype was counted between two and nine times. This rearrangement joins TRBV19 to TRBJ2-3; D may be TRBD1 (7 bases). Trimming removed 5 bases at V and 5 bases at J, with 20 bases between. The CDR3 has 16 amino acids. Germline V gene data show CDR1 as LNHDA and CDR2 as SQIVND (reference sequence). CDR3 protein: CASSPSVGQGGDTQYF. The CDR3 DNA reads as TGTGCCAGTAGTCCCTCCGTAGGGCAGGGGGGAGATACGCAGTATTTT.

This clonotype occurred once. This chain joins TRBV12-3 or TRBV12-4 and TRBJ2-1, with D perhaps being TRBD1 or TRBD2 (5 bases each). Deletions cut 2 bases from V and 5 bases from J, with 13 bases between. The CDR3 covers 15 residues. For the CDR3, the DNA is TGTGCCAGCAGTTTATCGGGACGACTAAACAATGAGCAGTTCTTC. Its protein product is CASSLSGRLNNEQFF.

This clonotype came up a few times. The CDR3 DNA is TGTGCCACCAGCAGAGGACGCGGACTAGCGGGCATTTCTACCAATGAGCAGTTCTTC. It encodes CATSRGRGLAGISTNEQFF. The chain combines TRBV15 with TRBJ2-1; 11 nucleotides line up with TRBD2. Trimming cost V 1 base and J 6 bases; bases outside gene matches: 14. Germline V gene sequence: CDR1 LNHNV, CDR2 YYDKDF (reference sequence). The CDR3 loop spans 19 amino acids.

CDR3 amino acids: CASSFTAGDFTDTQYF. The DNA of the CDR3 is TGTGCCAGCAGCTTTACAGCGGGGGACTTCACAGATACGCAGTATTTT. The chain carries TRBV5-6 and TRBJ2-3; 8 bases map to TRBD2. The CDR3 is 16 residues long. CDR1 and CDR2 from the germline V gene are SGHDT and YYEEEE. V shed 2 bases, J shed 2 bases, and the junction held 7 bases outside the gene matches.